Reported below is one TCR beta chain. As yet, its antigen is unknown. The table came from immunoSEQ multiplex PCR; TCRdb's copy has only in-frame clones and leaves some out. The sample consists of roughly 75,000 clones, around 83% of them appearing once. This CDR3 spans 14 amino acids. Deletions cut 0 bases from V and 7 bases from J, with 10 bases between. Germline loops: CDR1 LGHNA, CDR2 YSLEER. The sample belongs to a study of T cell responses to AZD1222 COVID-19 vaccine. Points from the study as a whole: Vaccine-related CD4 TCRs covered spike, predominating at 160-218 and 743-854. Only a handful of people who got AZD1222 tested seropositive at baseline. Females made up more of the donors, who were largely white British, and clonal diversity may have come out too low.

Sequencing used peripheral blood, obtained on day 0 of AZD1222 vaccination. This TCR derives from an adult in good health. V usage is TRBV4-3 and J usage is TRBJ1-5, with D tentatively TRBD1 (6 bases). Here the CDR3 DNA reads TGCGCCAGCAGCCAAGATAGAGGGGGACAGCCCCAGCATTTT. Protein product: CASSQDRGGQPQHF.